The rows below give T cell receptor beta chains drawn from one sample of a study of T cell repertoires in cytomegalovirus infection. Their recognized antigens are unknown. TCRdb fed the reads into MiXCR, producing one record per CDR3 protein. The data contain some 500,000 distinct CDR3 sequences, 30% to 35% of them singletons. The sequences come from cultured PBMCs, collected from culture after CMV antigen stimulation. The receptors derive from a human donor in good health (CMV status not recorded). Some clones in this sample may be carry-over from other donors' samples. Both conserved end residues are part of each CDR3. A D gene is named only where the DNA matches it firmly. The size field is filled for only some rows; it gives once, few, many or a size class.

j_gene | d_gene | abundance | v_gene | CDR3aa | CDR3nt
TRBJ1-5 | - | - | TRBV6-2/TRBV6-3 | CASSRYKPGDSNQPQHF | TGTGCCAGCAGTCGATATAAGCCGGGGGATAGCAATCAGCCCCAGCATTTT
TRBJ2-5 | - | - | TRBV25-1 | CASSETGTRYQETQYF | TGTGCCAGCAGTGAAACCGGGACAAGGTACCAAGAGACCCAGTACTTC
TRBJ2-4 | - | - | TRBV28 | CASSAVGLGIQYF | TGTGCCAGCAGTGCCGTCGGGCTTGGCATTCAGTACTTC
TRBJ2-6 | - | - | TRBV14 | CASSQIRWTGPSGANVLTF | TGTGCCAGCAGCCAGATCCGGTGGACTGGGCCCTCTGGGGCCAACGTCCTGACTTTC
TRBJ2-5 | - | - | TRBV12-3/TRBV12-4 | CASSTSNSEETQYF | TGTGCCAGCAGTACGAGTAACTCGGAAGAGACCCAGTACTTC
TRBJ2-5 | TRBD2 | many | TRBV7-6 | CASSSPGGQETQYF | TGTGCCAGCAGCTCCCCCGGGGGGCAAGAGACCCAGTACTTC
TRBJ2-3 | TRBD2 | - | TRBV7-2 | CASRPPIAGGLGTQYF | TGTGCCAGCAGGCCTCCCATAGCGGGAGGTCTGGGTACGCAGTATTTT
TRBJ1-4 | - | many | TRBV7-2 | CASSLGQFTNEKLFF | TGTGCCAGCAGTCTAGGACAGTTCACTAATGAAAAACTGTTTTTT
TRBJ1-1 | - | few | TRBV7-2 | CASSDWGGNTEAFF | TGTGCCAGCAGCGACTGGGGAGGGAACACTGAAGCTTTCTTT
TRBJ2-2 | - | - | TRBV7-2 | CASSATRPTGELFF | TGTGCCAGCAGCGCGACTAGGCCCACCGGGGAGCTGTTTTTT
TRBJ1-5 | - | few | TRBV12-3/TRBV12-4 | CASSLTATNQPQHF | TGTGCCAGCAGTTTAACAGCTACCAATCAGCCCCAGCATTTT
TRBJ1-2 | - | many | TRBV4-1 | CASSQPAFNYGYTF | TGCGCCAGCAGCCAACCAGCCTTTAACTATGGCTACACCTTC
TRBJ1-5 | - | few | TRBV7-2 | CASSLRVGQPQHF | TGTGCCAGCAGCTTACGAGTGGGTCAGCCCCAGCATTTT
TRBJ1-3 | - | many | TRBV7-2 | CASSQQGDSGNTIYF | TGTGCCAGCAGCCAACAGGGAGACTCTGGAAACACCATATATTTT
TRBJ2-5 | - | - | TRBV2 | CASSNSETQYF | TGTGCCAGCAGTAACTCAGAGACCCAGTACTTC
TRBJ2-7 | TRBD2 | - | TRBV4-1 | CASSQAYGLANEQYF | TGCGCCAGCAGCCAAGCCTACGGACTAGCGAACGAGCAGTACTTC
TRBJ2-1 | - | - | TRBV29-1 | CSVDHYRTDAHNEQFF | TGCAGCGTTGATCATTATAGGACAGATGCACACAATGAGCAGTTCTTC
TRBJ2-3 | - | - | TRBV12-3/TRBV12-4 | CASSLGRIVRADTQYF | TGTGCCAGCAGCCTTGGCCGGATAGTACGAGCTGATACGCAGTATTTT
TRBJ2-1 | - | few | TRBV11-2 | CASSLEGGLSYNEQFF | TGTGCCAGCAGCTTAGAGGGGGGCCTCTCTTACAATGAGCAGTTCTTC